These 27 T cell receptor beta chains share one sample of origin, sequenced in a study of T-cell memory formation after mild COVID-19. MiXCR was run by TCRdb on the 5' RACE reads, yielding one entry per CDR3 protein. The repertoire has roughly 580,000 distinct CDR3 sequences, more than 15% of them found once; the top ten carry about 12%. The sample taken for sequencing was PBMCs or a T cell subset sorted from them (not recorded which). These receptors all come from an adult woman who had mild COVID-19 (a few samples of this study predate the infection). Cell type and time point are not known.

The V and J genes are TRBV12-3 or TRBV12-4 and TRBJ1-1; the D gene is possibly TRBD1 (6 bases). Trimming shortened V by 5 bases and J by 6 bases, and 19 bases separated the two germline ends. This CDR3 has 15 residues. CDR3 DNA sequence: TGTGCCAGCAGTCCCGGGACATGGGGGGTCCCTGAAGCTTTCTTT. It codes for CASSPGTWGVPEAFF.

This clonotype was seen only a few times. The chain couples TRBV5-8 to TRBJ2-7; D call uncertain. This CDR3 region has 15 residues. Germline values: CDR1 SGHTS, CDR2 YDEGEE. Between the trimmed V and J ends, which lost 4 bases and 11 bases, there was a span of 25 bases. For the CDR3, the DNA is TGTGCCAGCAGCCCTGACCGGATTTTAAACTCCATGGAGTACTTC. Encoded protein: CASSPDRILNSMEYF.

The chain recombines TRBV12-3 or TRBV12-4 with TRBJ2-7, with D perhaps given as TRBD1 or TRBD2 (6 bases each). The CDR3 contains 16 residues. Trimming took 3 bases from V and 4 from J, leaving 19 bases between them. The DNA of the CDR3 is TGTGCCAGCAGTTTGGGTCCAGGGCGCGGGACATACGAGCAGTACTTC. Translating it yields CASSLGPGRGTYEQYF.

This clonotype has only a few counts. Mismatch with germline at one junction end may stem from a read error. The rearrangement uses TRBV7-9 and TRBJ2-7, with a tentative D call TRBD2 (5 bases). CDR3 length: 17 amino acids. The germline gives CDR1 SEHNR, CDR2 FQNEAQ (reference sequence). CDR3 sequence reads: CASSSISAASTSDEQYF. CDR3 DNA: TGTGCCAGCAGCAGCATTTCCGCCGCTAGCACCTCCGACGAGCAGTACTTC.

V usage is TRBV6-5 and J usage is TRBJ2-3; D assignment may be TRBD1 or TRBD2 (5 bases each). Trimming removed 4 bases at V and 0 bases at J, with 14 bases between. In germline, CDR1 is MNHEY, CDR2 SVGAGI. The CDR3 contains 16 residues. The CDR3 protein is CASSFRVAQSTDTQYF. In DNA form, the CDR3 reads TGTGCCAGCAGTTTCAGGGTAGCGCAAAGCACAGATACGCAGTATTTT.

The rearrangement uses TRBV4-1 and TRBJ2-3, with 7 bases lining up with TRBD1. Trimming removed 0 bases from V and 5 bases from J; junction bases left unmatched: 14. The CDR3 is made up of 18 amino acids. Germline loops: CDR1 MGHRA, CDR2 YSYEKL. The CDR3 coding sequence is TGCGCCAGCAGCCAAGATGAGGCGAGGGGGCCCCCGGGAGATACGCAGTATTTT. Its translation: CASSQDEARGPPGDTQYF.

The rearrangement joins TRBV19 to TRBJ1-5; a weak D match, TRBD1 (6 bases). Trimming pared 4 bases from V and 1 base from J, leaving 11 bases between. Germline V CDR1 and CDR2: LNHDA, SQIVND (reference sequence). The CDR3 is made up of 15 amino acids. The CDR3: CASSTLQGSNQPQHF. The CDR3 DNA sequence: TGTGCCAGTAGTACCTTACAGGGAAGCAATCAGCCCCAGCATTTT.

This clonotype was seen a handful of times. The chain recombines TRBV27 with TRBJ2-3; D possibly corresponds to TRBD2 (5 bases). Germline-derived CDR1 and CDR2 are MNHEY and SMNVEV (reference sequence). Trimming cost V 2 bases and J 4 bases, with 10 bases left between them. The CDR3 covers 14 residues. The CDR3 DNA reads TGTGCCAGCAGTTTACTCGGGGAGTCAGATACGCAGTATTTT. It yields the protein CASSLLGESDTQYF.

This clonotype was seen a handful of times. The chain has TRBV6-1 and TRBJ1-5, with 7 bases lining up with TRBD1. V dropped 5 bases and J dropped 4; count of bases not matched to a gene: 11. The CDR3 contains 16 residues. Germline-derived CDR1 and CDR2 are MNHNS and SASEGT. CDR3 residues: CASSRQGDLSNQPQHF. The CDR3 DNA is TGTGCCAGCAGTCGACAGGGCGATTTATCTAATCAGCCCCAGCATTTT.

This clonotype was found many times. The V and J genes are TRBV5-1 and TRBJ2-5; TRBD2 might be the D (5 bases). This CDR3 has 13 residues. V lost 7 bases, J lost 5 bases, and 15 bases lay in between. Germline V gene sequence: CDR1 SGHRS, CDR2 YFSETQ. The CDR3 DNA sequence: TGCGCCAGCCGATCGGGGAGTTTGGAGACCCAGTACTTC. Translated, it gives CASRSGSLETQYF. The full variable domain, in which reference TRBV5-1 and TRBJ2-5 provide the parts outside the CDR3, is KAGVTQTPRYLIKTRGQQVTLSCSPISGHRSVSWYQQTPGQGLQFLFEYFSETQRNKGNFPGRFSGRQFSNSRSEMNVSTLELGDSALYLCASRSGSLETQYFGPGTRLLVL.

As concerns this clonotype: The junction departs from germline at one end; a sequencing error may be responsible. This chain links TRBV5-6 with TRBJ1-1, with TRBD1 matching 12 bases. Germline V gene sequence: CDR1 SGHDT, CDR2 YYEEEE. The CDR3 spans 13 residues. The CDR3 region is CASSSSPGQGALF. CDR3 nucleotides: TGTGCCAGCAGCTCTTCTCCGGGACAGGGGGCTCTCTTT.

The chain joins TRBV29-1 to TRBJ1-1; a weak D match, TRBD1 (5 bases). This CDR3 region has 13 residues. CDR1 is SQVTM, CDR2 ANQGSEA, per germline. Trimming removed 6 bases at V and 1 base at J, with 12 bases between. CDR3 in DNA: TGCAGCGTCGGGGGAAGACAGAACACTGAAGCTTTCTTT. This gives the protein CSVGGRQNTEAFF.

The genes are TRBV15 and TRBJ2-5; D is unresolved. V was shortened by 0 bases and J by 5 bases, with 10 bases between the two germline ends. CDR3 length equals 14 residues. Germline assignment: CDR1 LNHNV and CDR2 YYDKDF (reference sequence). CDR3 DNA: TGTGCCACCAGCAGAGAGTTTTCCGGCGAGACCCAGTACTTC. This codes for CATSREFSGETQYF.

This clonotype showed up just a few times. The V gene is TRBV29-1, the J gene TRBJ2-5; D unclear. Germline V lookup: CDR1 SQVTM, CDR2 ANQGSEA. Between the trimmed V and J ends, which lost 5 bases and 0 bases, there was a span of 7 bases. This CDR3 spans 12 amino acids. CDR3: CSVRADQETQYF. CDR3 DNA sequence: TGCAGCGTTCGGGCTGACCAAGAGACCCAGTACTTC.

This clonotype was detected many times. V is TRBV12-3 or TRBV12-4 and J is TRBJ2-7; TRBD2 is a possible D gene (5 bases). The length of the CDR3 is 13 residues. Trimming stripped 5 bases from V and 3 bases from J, with 11 bases between. CDR3 nucleotides: TGTGCCAGCAGTCCCGGACTTCTCTACGAGCAGTACTTC. Protein: CASSPGLLYEQYF.

The chain joins TRBV6-6 to TRBJ1-5, with 7 positions matching TRBD1. The ends lost 7 bases at V and 7 bases at J; junction bases unmatched: 7. This CDR3 region has 13 residues. In germline, CDR1 is MNHNY, CDR2 SVGAGI (reference sequence). CDR3 sequence: CASTPTGKQPQHF. CDR3 DNA: TGTGCCAGCACCCCGACAGGGAAGCAGCCCCAGCATTTT.

The J gene is TRBJ2-7, the V gene TRBV9, with D possibly matching TRBD1 (6 bases). Germline loops: CDR1 SGDLS, CDR2 YYNGEE. The CDR3 loop spans 16 amino acids. V gave up 4 bases and J gave up 6 bases, with 23 bases separating them. CDR3 region: CASSSDDTGQLGEQYF. In DNA, the CDR3 is TGTGCCAGCAGCTCGGATGACACAGGGCAACTAGGCGAGCAGTACTTC.

This clonotype was seen more than once but under ten times. The rearrangement links TRBV5-4 to TRBJ1-1; 8 bases match TRBD1. V shed 1 base and J 4 bases; nucleotides not matched to a gene: 12. Germline CDR1 reads SGHNT; CDR2 reads YYREEE (reference sequence). This CDR3 spans 17 amino acids. This chain's CDR3 is CASSLKGPTGTGTEAFF. The DNA for the CDR3 is TGTGCCAGCAGCTTGAAAGGGCCAACCGGGACAGGCACTGAAGCTTTCTTT.

The genes are TRBV5-1 and TRBJ1-5; 7 bases match TRBD1. V dropped 0 bases and J dropped 4; count of bases not matched to a gene: 7. The CDR3 covers 16 residues. In germline, CDR1 is SGHRS, CDR2 YFSETQ. CDR3 in amino acids: CASSLDPGQLNQPQHF. CDR3 sequence (DNA): TGCGCCAGCAGCTTGGACCCGGGACAGCTAAATCAGCCCCAGCATTTT.

This clonotype was seen only a few times. This chain uses TRBV6-6 with TRBJ2-2; D possibly corresponds to TRBD1 (6 bases). Trimming removed 6 bases at V and 2 bases at J, with 13 bases between. The CDR3 consists of 15 residues. From germline, CDR1 is MNHNY and CDR2 SVGAGI (reference sequence). The CDR3 nucleotides read TGTGCCAGCAGGGACCGGGACATAAACACCGGGGAGCTGTTTTTT. Its protein is CASRDRDINTGELFF.

This clonotype was counted a few times. The chain's CDR3 is CASSLQATLSTDTQYF. The CDR3 nucleotides are TGCGCCAGCAGCTTACAGGCTACCCTTAGCACAGATACGCAGTATTTT. This rearrangement joins TRBV5-1 to TRBJ2-3; a possible D gene is TRBD1 (5 bases). Germline assignment: CDR1 SGHRS and CDR2 YFSETQ. V lost 2 bases and J lost 0, with 13 bases in between. This CDR3 is built from 16 residues.

The chain combines TRBV5-4 with TRBJ2-7, with D possibly being TRBD1 (6 bases). Looked up from germline, CDR1 is SGHNT and CDR2 is YYREEE (reference sequence). The CDR3 loop spans 15 amino acids. V gave up 1 base and J gave up 2 bases, with 13 bases separating them. Here the CDR3 reads CASSLNRDLTYEQYF. The CDR3 DNA reads TGTGCCAGCAGCTTGAACAGGGATCTGACCTACGAGCAGTACTTC.

This clonotype was found a few times. The chain combines TRBV7-2 with TRBJ2-7, with 8 bases matching TRBD2. After removal of 6 bases from V and 6 bases from J, the junction contained 13 bases not matched to a gene. This CDR3 comprises 15 residues. CDR1 SGHTA and CDR2 FQGNSA come from the germline V gene. CDR3 loop: CASSSSAGGVSEQYF. The CDR3, as DNA: TGTGCCAGCAGTTCAAGCGCGGGAGGTGTGAGCGAGCAGTACTTC.

The V gene is TRBV25-1, the J gene TRBJ2-7, with D possibly matching TRBD2 (5 bases). CDR3 length equals 11 residues. CDR1 MGHDK and CDR2 SYGVNS come from the germline V gene. The V end lost 1 base, the J end lost 7 bases, and 5 bases lay between the germline ends. Here the CDR3 reads CASSELAEQYF. CDR3 DNA: TGTGCCAGCAGTGAATTAGCGGAGCAGTACTTC.

This clonotype has only one observation. The chain couples TRBV5-1 to TRBJ1-2, with a possible D match to TRBD1 (5 bases). Germline loops: CDR1 SGHRS, CDR2 YFSETQ. Trimming cost V 2 bases and J 6 bases, with 11 bases left between them. The CDR3 extends over 13 amino acids. CDR3 coding DNA: TGCGCCAGCAGCTTTGGGACCGGAGATGGCTACACCTTC. As protein: CASSFGTGDGYTF.

This clonotype was seen a few times. This chain uses TRBV5-1 with TRBJ1-2; D gene ambiguous. V was clipped by 7 bases and J by 0 bases, with 10 bases between them. The germline V gene encodes CDR1 SGHRS and CDR2 YFSETQ. The CDR3 runs to 13 residues. The DNA for the CDR3 is TGCGCCAGCCAGCCGACCTCTAACTATGGCTACACCTTC. Its translation: CASQPTSNYGYTF.

This clonotype was counted a few times. In DNA form, the CDR3 reads TGTGCCAGCAGCTTCGAGCAACGAACCTACGAGCAGTACTTC. Amino acid sequence: CASSFEQRTYEQYF. The chain recombines TRBV7-2 with TRBJ2-7, with no clear D. This CDR3 is built from 14 residues. Deletions cut 3 bases from V and 2 bases from J, with 11 bases between. Germline CDR1 and CDR2: SGHTA and FQGNSA.